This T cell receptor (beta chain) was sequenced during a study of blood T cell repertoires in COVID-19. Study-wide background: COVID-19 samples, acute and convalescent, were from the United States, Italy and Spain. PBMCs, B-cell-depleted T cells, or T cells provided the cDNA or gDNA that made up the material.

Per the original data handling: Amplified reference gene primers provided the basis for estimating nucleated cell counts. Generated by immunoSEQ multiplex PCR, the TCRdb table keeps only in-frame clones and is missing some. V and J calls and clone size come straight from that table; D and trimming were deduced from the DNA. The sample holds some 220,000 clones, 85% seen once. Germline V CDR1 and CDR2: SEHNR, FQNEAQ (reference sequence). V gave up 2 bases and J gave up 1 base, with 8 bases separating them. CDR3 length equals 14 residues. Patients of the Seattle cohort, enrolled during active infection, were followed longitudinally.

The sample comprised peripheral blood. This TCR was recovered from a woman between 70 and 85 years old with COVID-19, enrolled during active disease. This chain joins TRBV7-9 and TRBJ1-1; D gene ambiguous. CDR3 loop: CASSLPPGNTEAFF. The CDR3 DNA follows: TGTGCCAGCAGCTTACCTCCAGGGAACACTGAAGCTTTCTTT.